The 30 T cell receptor beta chains presented below share a single source sample, sequenced in a study of T cells expressing NK-cell markers (TCRdb year 2020). The library was produced with 5' RACE. This sample was sequenced with an Illumina HiSeq 2000. The reads, reprocessed by TCRdb, yield one row per CDR3 protein sequence and no DNA. The sample's table covers 500,000 to 700,000 distinct CDR3 sequences. Roughly 3.6% of the sample rests with the top ten. Sample: blood T cells: a sorted CD56 or NKG2C T cell subset, CD4+ or CD8+ T cells, or bulk PBMC T cells (not recorded which). Source of these receptors: a man aged 18 to 29 in good health. Donor details come from another sample of the same person, matched by shared clones.

The gene calls are TRBV6-2 or TRBV6-3 and TRBJ2-4. Germline assignment: CDR1 MNHEY and CDR2 SVGEGT. The CDR3 runs 13 residues. CDR3 protein: CASSQTDKNIQYF.

The V gene is TRBV6-5, the J gene TRBJ2-3; TCRdb's D call of TRBD1 is untestable without DNA. The CDR3 consists of 14 residues. The germline gives CDR1 MNHEY, CDR2 SVGAGI. CDR3 in amino acids: CASSYSGREDTQYF.

The genes are TRBV11-2 and TRBJ2-3. Germline loops: CDR1 SGHAT, CDR2 FQNNGV. The CDR3 extends over 14 amino acids. The CDR3 region is CASSLSRELDTQYF.

V is TRBV12-3 or TRBV12-4 and J is TRBJ2-3; TCRdb names TRBD1, which stays unverified in the absence of DNA. CDR3 size: 14 residues. CDR3 sequence: CASSPGGISDTQYF.

The rearrangement links TRBV29-1 to TRBJ2-1; the TCRdb D gene call, TRBD2, has no DNA to confirm it. The CDR3 consists of 14 residues. Per the germline V gene, CDR1 is SQVTM and CDR2 is ANQGSEA. CDR3 in amino acids: CSTAARETYNEQFF.

J is TRBJ2-4 and V is TRBV18; the TCRdb D gene call, TRBD1, has no DNA to confirm it. The CDR3 loop spans 14 amino acids. Germline values: CDR1 KGHSH, CDR2 LQKENI. The CDR3 sequence is CASSSTRDKNIQYF.

This rearrangement joins TRBV10-3 to TRBJ2-2; TCRdb's D gene call, TRBD2, goes unchecked for lack of DNA. The CDR3 length is 16 residues. Germline V gene sequence: CDR1 ENHRY, CDR2 SYGVKD. The CDR3 protein is CAISALAGGGTGELFF.

The chain couples TRBV9 to TRBJ2-7; TCRdb proposes TRBD2, but this gene call is untestable without DNA. This CDR3 has 16 residues. Per the germline V gene, CDR1 is SGDLS and CDR2 is YYNGEE. The CDR3 spells CASSVAFSGNTYEQYF. The whole variable domain, remainder taken from reference TRBV9 and TRBJ2-7, is DSGVTQTPKHLITATGQRVTLRCSPRSGDLSVYWYQQSLDQGLQFLIQYYNGEERAKGNILERFSAQQFPDLHSELNLSSLELGDSALYFCASSVAFSGNTYEQYFGPGTRLTVT.

This chain joins TRBV20-1 and TRBJ1-6; TCRdb's D call of TRBD1 is untestable without DNA. This CDR3 has 15 amino acids. Germline values: CDR1 DFQATT, CDR2 SNEGSKA (reference sequence). The CDR3 here is CSASPLGQYNSPLHF.

The V and J genes are TRBV5-1 and TRBJ1-1. The germline CDR1 and CDR2 sequences are SGHRS and YFSETQ. This CDR3 is built from 13 residues. CDR3 sequence: CASSHSVSAEAFF.

J is TRBJ2-5 and V is TRBV29-1; TCRdb indicates TRBD1, and absent DNA this call remains unverified. CDR1 is SQVTM and CDR2 is ANQGSEA in the germline V gene. The CDR3 consists of 14 residues. CDR3: CSVDGTGGTGTQYF.

The chain couples TRBV30 to TRBJ2-7; TCRdb selects TRBD2, and the lack of DNA leaves this call unchecked. The CDR3 loop spans 15 amino acids. Per the germline V gene, CDR1 is GTSNPN and CDR2 is SVGIG (reference sequence). CDR3 protein: CAWSVPELAGYEQYF. The whole variable domain, remainder taken from reference TRBV30 and TRBJ2-7, is SQTIHQWPATLVQPVGSPLSLECTVEGTSNPNLYWYRQAAGRGLQLLFYSVGIGQISSEVPQNLSASRPQDRQFILSSKKLLLSDSGFYLCAWSVPELAGYEQYFGPGTRLTVT.

This chain joins TRBV4-3 and TRBJ2-1; there is no DNA to check the TCRdb D call of TRBD1. The CDR3 length is 16 residues. Germline assignment: CDR1 LGHNA and CDR2 YSLEER. The CDR3 loop is CASSLHKQGPRNEQFF.

The chain uses TRBV20-1 and TRBJ2-1; the D call from TCRdb, TRBD2, cannot be confirmed without DNA. Germline CDR1 and CDR2: DFQATT and SNEGSKA (reference sequence). CDR3 length: 19 amino acids. This chain's CDR3 is CSANGPGLAIFSSYNEQFF.

This sequence joins TRBV27 and TRBJ2-1. This CDR3 region has 13 residues. The germline gives CDR1 MNHEY, CDR2 SMNVEV (reference sequence). This chain's CDR3 is CASAKSLYNEQFF.

The chain couples TRBV5-1 to TRBJ2-2. Germline-derived CDR1 and CDR2 are SGHRS and YFSETQ. The CDR3 length is 14 residues. The CDR3 is CASTWGTNTGELFF.

The V gene is TRBV4-2, the J gene TRBJ1-4; TCRdb outputs TRBD1, but without DNA this stays unchecked. The CDR3 totals 15 residues. Germline V gene sequence: CDR1 LGHNA, CDR2 YNFKEQ. CDR3 sequence: CASSQEPGGNEKLFF.

The chain employs TRBV29-1 and TRBJ2-1; TCRdb names TRBD2, which stays unverified in the absence of DNA. This CDR3 contains 18 residues. Looked up from germline, CDR1 is SQVTM and CDR2 is ANQGSEA. The CDR3 loop is CSVDEPGLAGVGNNEQFF.

The V call is TRBV5-1, the J call TRBJ2-5; the TRBD2 assignment by TCRdb is unverifiable without DNA. The CDR3 loop spans 15 amino acids. Germline CDR1 and CDR2: SGHRS and YFSETQ. CDR3 loop: CASSLISSEEETQYF.

The chain employs TRBV27 and TRBJ2-1; the TCRdb call, TRBD2, lacks DNA for checking. Germline V gene data show CDR1 as MNHEY and CDR2 as SMNVEV (reference sequence). The CDR3 is made up of 15 amino acids. The CDR3 spells CASSHRTSGILYRFF.

The gene calls are TRBV9 and TRBJ2-1; TCRdb picks TRBD1, but there is no DNA to check that call. This CDR3 has 16 amino acids. CDR1 SGDLS and CDR2 YYNGEE come from the germline V gene. Here the CDR3 reads CASSGGGGHSYNEQFF.

The rearrangement links TRBV20-1 to TRBJ2-1; TCRdb reports TRBD2, a call that lacks DNA to check it against. CDR1 and CDR2 (germline): DFQATT, SNEGSKA (reference sequence). CDR3 size: 14 residues. The CDR3 here is CSAQKGSSGSLQFF.

The V and J genes are TRBV5-1 and TRBJ2-3; the D call from TCRdb, TRBD1, cannot be confirmed without DNA. Germline loops: CDR1 SGHRS, CDR2 YFSETQ. CDR3 size: 13 residues. This chain's CDR3 is CASSLIGEDTQYF.

The chain couples TRBV20-1 to TRBJ2-2; no DNA is available, so the TRBD1 call from TCRdb remains unchecked. The CDR3 loop spans 17 amino acids. The germline gives CDR1 DFQATT, CDR2 SNEGSKA (reference sequence). CDR3 in amino acids: CSARGWDLTGNTGELFF.

This chain uses TRBV15 with TRBJ1-1. The CDR3 runs to 14 residues. Germline assignment: CDR1 LNHNV and CDR2 YYDKDF (reference sequence). The CDR3 loop reads CATSRGGLNTEAFF.

The chain employs TRBV5-6 and TRBJ2-5; the D call of TRBD1 rests on TCRdb alone, since no DNA is present to check it. CDR1 and CDR2 from the germline V gene are SGHDT and YYEEEE. This CDR3 contains 15 residues. The CDR3 loop reads CASSLRGSAQETQYF.

The chain combines TRBV27 with TRBJ2-3; TCRdb designates TRBD2, a call that cannot be tested without DNA. The germline CDR1 and CDR2 sequences are MNHEY and SMNVEV (reference sequence). The CDR3 has 15 residues. CDR3 residues: CAARRAGGGTDTQYF.

This chain links TRBV2 with TRBJ2-3; TCRdb gives TRBD2 as the D gene, but with no DNA this cannot be confirmed. The germline V gene has CDR1 SNHLY and CDR2 FYNNEI. The CDR3 sequence is 17 residues long. The CDR3: CASRIAGGPFSTDTQYF.

The rearrangement links TRBV7-2 to TRBJ2-5. Looked up from germline, CDR1 is SGHTA and CDR2 is FQGNSA. CDR3 size: 12 residues. The CDR3 sequence is CASSPTSETQYF. Together with reference TRBV7-2 and TRBJ2-5, the CDR3 gives the full variable domain: GAGVSQSPSNKVTEKGKDVELRCDPISGHTALYWYRQSLGQGLEFLIYFQGNSAPDKSGLPSDRFSAERTGGSVSTLTIQRTQQEDSAVYLCASSPTSETQYFGPGTRLLVL.

V and J are TRBV10-3 and TRBJ2-3; TCRdb selects TRBD2, and the lack of DNA leaves this call unchecked. The CDR3 consists of 16 residues. Germline V CDR1 and CDR2: ENHRY, SYGVKD. CDR3 in amino acids: CAISESNSGSGDTQYF.